These 20 T cell receptor beta chains were all obtained from the same sample, sequenced in a study of control samples from healthy donors and cancer patients. TCRdb keeps only in-frame clones here, not all; method: immunoSEQ multiplex PCR. The sample shows roughly 160,000 clones, over 90% of them seen only once. The sequenced material came from blood. The receptors shown here come from a woman aged 25 to 39 in good health.

For the CDR3, the DNA is TGTGCCACACGGACCGGGACAGGGAACACTGAAGCTTTCTTT. Its translation is CATRTGTGNTEAFF. This sequence joins TRBV24-1 and TRBJ1-1, with 8 bases that match TRBD1. The CDR3 length is 14 residues. Germline lookup yields CDR1 KGHDR and CDR2 SFDVKD. J was trimmed by 1 base and V by 10 bases; bases with no gene match: 7.

The CDR3: CASSVGTGEQYF. The DNA for the CDR3 is TGTGCCAGCAGCGTAGGAACGGGCGAGCAGTACTTC. The J gene is TRBJ2-7, the V gene TRBV9; unclear D gene. The V end was cut by 0 bases, the J end by 6 bases, with 7 bases between. CDR1 is SGDLS and CDR2 is YYNGEE in the germline V gene. The CDR3 contains 12 residues. The full variable domain, rest sourced from reference TRBV9 and TRBJ2-7, is DSGVTQTPKHLITATGQRVTLRCSPRSGDLSVYWYQQSLDQGLQFLIQYYNGEERAKGNILERFSAQQFPDLHSELNLSSLELGDSALYFCASSVGTGEQYFGPGTRLTVT.

The chain combines TRBV6-5 with TRBJ2-1; possible D gene TRBD2, 6 bases. V was pared by 7 bases and J by 5 bases, with 15 bases between. This CDR3 has 14 residues. Germline values: CDR1 MNHEY, CDR2 SVGAGI. The CDR3 DNA is TGTGCCAGCAATAGGGACTCCGGTAACAATGAGCAGTTCTTC. Amino acid sequence: CASNRDSGNNEQFF.

The chain links TRBV7-9 to TRBJ2-5, with D maybe TRBD1 (6 bases). This CDR3 region has 15 residues. V lost 1 base to trimming and J lost 5 bases, with 14 bases between them. Germline V gives CDR1 SEHNR, CDR2 FQNEAQ (reference sequence). The CDR3 protein is CASSLDRVGLETQYF. CDR3 DNA: TGTGCCAGCAGCTTAGACAGGGTTGGGCTGGAGACCCAGTACTTC.

This clone has a single count. This sequence joins TRBV9 and TRBJ2-1; D remains ambiguous. Germline V lookup: CDR1 SGDLS, CDR2 YYNGEE. V was cut by 4 bases and J by 0 bases, with 14 bases left in between. This CDR3 is built from 16 residues. As DNA, the CDR3 is TGTGCCAGCAGCACCCATGGGCTCAGCTCCTACAATGAGCAGTTCTTC. Residues: CASSTHGLSSYNEQFF.

The V call is TRBV28, the J call TRBJ2-7; the D call may be TRBD1 or TRBD2 (5 bases each). V lost 5 bases, J lost 7 bases, and 27 bases lay in between. CDR3 length: 17 residues. The V gene's germline CDR1 is MDHEN and CDR2 SYDVKM. The CDR3 protein is CASSLTPVRDGLGEQYF. CDR3 nucleotide sequence: TGTGCCAGCAGTCTAACCCCAGTCCGGGACGGCTTAGGGGAGCAGTACTTC.

The chain links TRBV15 to TRBJ1-5; no definite D call. Between the trimmed V and J ends, which lost 0 bases and 4 bases, there was a span of 16 bases. The CDR3 contains 17 residues. CDR1 and CDR2 (germline): LNHNV, YYDKDF (reference sequence). The CDR3: CATSRDWVSPKNQPQHF. The CDR3 nucleotides read TGTGCCACCAGCAGAGATTGGGTCTCCCCCAAAAATCAGCCCCAGCATTTT.

J is TRBJ1-1 and V is TRBV18; tentatively, D is TRBD1 (5 bases). Trimming shortened V by 3 bases and J by 0 bases, and 14 bases separated the two germline ends. The CDR3 runs 16 residues. Germline CDR1 and CDR2: KGHSH and LQKENI. DNA of the CDR3: TGTGCCAGCTCACCGGCAGGCCTCAGGGTGAACACTGAAGCTTTCTTT. It specifies CASSPAGLRVNTEAFF.

The chain combines TRBV15 with TRBJ2-3; D perhaps matches TRBD2 (6 bases). Trimming took 0 bases from V and 5 from J, leaving 15 bases between them. The germline V gene has CDR1 LNHNV and CDR2 YYDKDF (reference sequence). The CDR3 extends over 16 amino acids. The CDR3 region is CATSRDSAGTLDTQYF. Here the CDR3 DNA reads TGTGCCACCAGCAGAGATTCGGCGGGGACCTTAGATACGCAGTATTTT.

The gene calls are TRBV27 and TRBJ2-5, with a tentative D call TRBD1 (6 bases). CDR1 is MNHEY and CDR2 is SMNVEV in the germline V gene (reference sequence). Trimming stripped 5 bases from V and 0 bases from J, with 10 bases between. This CDR3 has 14 residues. This chain's CDR3 is CASSRTVYQETQYF. CDR3 coding DNA: TGTGCCAGCAGTAGGACAGTGTACCAAGAGACCCAGTACTTC.

This rearrangement joins TRBV6-5 to TRBJ2-3; no firm D call. V lost 0 bases and J lost 3, with 10 bases in between. This CDR3 spans 15 amino acids. Looked up from germline, CDR1 is MNHEY and CDR2 is SVGAGI. CDR3 protein: CASSYSSTPTDTQYF. The CDR3 DNA sequence: TGTGCCAGCAGTTACTCGTCGACCCCTACAGATACGCAGTATTTT.

J is TRBJ1-2 and V is TRBV25-1; TRBD1 might be the D (6 bases). The CDR3 covers 16 residues. V lost 1 base, J lost 5 bases, and 17 bases lay in between. In germline, CDR1 is MGHDK, CDR2 SYGVNS. The CDR3 DNA sequence: TGTGCCAGCAGTGAATTCCGGACGGGGGGCGGGTATGGCTACACCTTC. Residues: CASSEFRTGGGYGYTF.

The chain couples TRBV28 to TRBJ2-7, with a possible D match to TRBD1 (6 bases). In germline, CDR1 is MDHEN, CDR2 SYDVKM. V was trimmed by 3 bases and J by 2 bases, leaving 11 bases between them. The CDR3 length is 14 residues. The CDR3 coding sequence is TGTGCCAGCAGTTTTCTACGGGACACCTACGAGCAGTACTTC. Translation: CASSFLRDTYEQYF.

The V and J genes are TRBV4-1 and TRBJ2-7; D may be TRBD1 or TRBD2 (5 bases each). The ends were cut back, 3 bases at V and 0 bases at J, with 9 bases in the middle. The CDR3 extends over 14 amino acids. The germline CDR1 and CDR2 sequences are MGHRA and YSYEKL. CDR3 residues: CASSQGTHSYEQYF. CDR3 nucleotides: TGCGCCAGCAGCCAGGGGACCCACTCCTACGAGCAGTACTTC.

The chain couples TRBV6-5 to TRBJ1-1; D remains unclear. The germline V gene encodes CDR1 MNHEY and CDR2 SVGAGI. This CDR3 has 14 residues. Trimming took off 2 bases at V and 4 bases at J, with 11 bases between the two ends. Written as DNA, the CDR3 is TGTGCCAGCAGTTACGGCAGCGTAGGCACTGAAGCTTTCTTT. This translates into CASSYGSVGTEAFF.

The rearrangement joins TRBV21-1 to TRBJ2-7; TRBD1 is the table's D call and was not checked against the DNA. TRBV21-1 is shown as a pseudogene. The CDR3 runs 14 residues. The CDR3 DNA reads as TGTGCCAACCTGGGACACTCACAGCCCTACGAGCAGTACTTC. It translates to CANLGHSQPYEQYF.

In regard to this clone: The same CDR3 is also encoded by other DNA sequences in this sample. The J gene is TRBJ1-5, the V gene TRBV5-1; maybe TRBD1 (5 bases). This CDR3 contains 15 residues. Germline V CDR1 and CDR2: SGHRS, YFSETQ. Trimming took off 0 bases at V and 2 bases at J, with 9 bases between the two ends. The CDR3 sequence is CASSLEGRGNQPQHF. Written as DNA, the CDR3 is TGCGCCAGCAGCTTGGAGGGACGGGGCAATCAGCCCCAGCATTTT.

V usage is TRBV2 and J usage is TRBJ2-1, with 13 bases lining up with TRBD2. Germline loops: CDR1 SNHLY, CDR2 FYNNEI. V gave up 6 bases and J gave up 6 bases; unmatched junction bases: 5. The CDR3 runs 15 residues. CDR3 DNA: TGTGCCAGCAGCCGGACTAGCGGGGGTGGCAATGAGCAGTTCTTC. Translating gives CASSRTSGGGNEQFF.

V gene TRBV30 combines with J gene TRBJ1-3; D gene ambiguous. Germline CDR1 reads GTSNPN; CDR2 reads SVGIG (reference sequence). Trimming removed 7 bases at V and 4 bases at J, with 14 bases between. This CDR3 is 13 amino acids long. This CDR3 is CALTLWAGNTIYF. The CDR3 DNA reads TGTGCCTTGACACTCTGGGCGGGAAACACCATATATTTT.

This clone came up once. The V call is TRBV6-6, the J call TRBJ1-5; D unclear. CDR3 size: 13 residues. Trimming cost V 6 bases and J 3 bases, with 9 bases left between them. Germline lookup yields CDR1 MNHNY and CDR2 SVGAGI (reference sequence). CDR3 sequence reads: CASRRADNQPQHF. The CDR3 DNA follows: TGTGCCAGCAGGAGGGCAGACAATCAGCCCCAGCATTTT.